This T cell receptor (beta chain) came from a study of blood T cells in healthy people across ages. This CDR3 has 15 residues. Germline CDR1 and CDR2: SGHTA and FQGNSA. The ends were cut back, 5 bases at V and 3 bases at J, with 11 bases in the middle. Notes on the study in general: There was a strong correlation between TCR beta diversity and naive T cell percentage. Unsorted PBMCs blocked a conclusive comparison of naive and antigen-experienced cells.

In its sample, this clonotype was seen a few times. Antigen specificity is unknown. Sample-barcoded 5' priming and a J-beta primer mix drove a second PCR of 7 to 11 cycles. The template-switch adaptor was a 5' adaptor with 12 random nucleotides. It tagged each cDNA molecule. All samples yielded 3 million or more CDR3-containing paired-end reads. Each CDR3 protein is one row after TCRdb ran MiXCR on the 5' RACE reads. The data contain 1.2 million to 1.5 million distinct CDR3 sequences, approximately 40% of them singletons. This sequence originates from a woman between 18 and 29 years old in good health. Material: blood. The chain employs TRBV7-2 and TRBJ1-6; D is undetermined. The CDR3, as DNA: TGTGCCAGCAGCCAAACCCATAACTATAATTCACCCCTCCACTTT. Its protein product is CASSQTHNYNSPLHF.